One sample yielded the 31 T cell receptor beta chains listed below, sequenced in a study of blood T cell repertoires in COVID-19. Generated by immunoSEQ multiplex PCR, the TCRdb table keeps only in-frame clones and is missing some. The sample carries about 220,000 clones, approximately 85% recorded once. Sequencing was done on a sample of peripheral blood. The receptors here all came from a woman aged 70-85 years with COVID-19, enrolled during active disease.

The CDR3 is CASSYVFGQGAYEQYF. The CDR3 DNA follows: TGTGCCAGCAGCTACGTGTTCGGACAGGGGGCCTACGAGCAGTACTTC. The chain links TRBV7-9 to TRBJ2-7, with 10 bases identical to TRBD1. Per germline, CDR1 SEHNR and CDR2 FQNEAQ (reference sequence). The junction had 8 bases not matched to a gene; V was cut back by 4 bases and J by 2 bases. The CDR3 has 16 residues.

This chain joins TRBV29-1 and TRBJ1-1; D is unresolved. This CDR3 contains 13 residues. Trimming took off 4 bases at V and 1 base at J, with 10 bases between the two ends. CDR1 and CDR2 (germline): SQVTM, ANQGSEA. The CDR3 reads CSVARLGNTEAFF. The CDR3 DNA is TGCAGCGTTGCGAGGTTAGGGAACACTGAAGCTTTCTTT.

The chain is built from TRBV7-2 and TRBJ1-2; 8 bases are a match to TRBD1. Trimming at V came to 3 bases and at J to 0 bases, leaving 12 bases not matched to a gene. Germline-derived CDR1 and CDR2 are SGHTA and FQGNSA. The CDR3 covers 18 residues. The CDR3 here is CASSFVGGGTGANYGYTF. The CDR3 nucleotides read TGTGCCAGCAGCTTCGTCGGAGGGGGGACAGGAGCTAACTATGGCTACACCTTC.

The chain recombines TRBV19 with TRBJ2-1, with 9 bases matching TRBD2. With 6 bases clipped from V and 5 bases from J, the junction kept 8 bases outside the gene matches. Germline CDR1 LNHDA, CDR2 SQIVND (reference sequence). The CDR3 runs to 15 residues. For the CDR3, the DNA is TGTGCCAGTAGCGATCAAATAGCGGGGGACAATGAGCAGTTCTTC. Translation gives CASSDQIAGDNEQFF.

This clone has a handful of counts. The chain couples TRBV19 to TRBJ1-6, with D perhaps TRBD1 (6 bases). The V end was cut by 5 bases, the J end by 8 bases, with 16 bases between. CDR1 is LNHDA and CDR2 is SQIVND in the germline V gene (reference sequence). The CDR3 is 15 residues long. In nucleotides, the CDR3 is TGTGCCAGTAGTTCGATCCGGGACACCTATTCACCCCTCCACTTT. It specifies CASSSIRDTYSPLHF.

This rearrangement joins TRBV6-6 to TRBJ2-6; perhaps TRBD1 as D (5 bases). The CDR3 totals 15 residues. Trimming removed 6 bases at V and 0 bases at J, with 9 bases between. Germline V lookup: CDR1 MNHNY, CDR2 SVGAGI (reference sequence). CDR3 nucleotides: TGTGCCAGCAGGCCGACAGCCTCTGGGGCCAACGTCCTGACTTTC. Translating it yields CASRPTASGANVLTF.

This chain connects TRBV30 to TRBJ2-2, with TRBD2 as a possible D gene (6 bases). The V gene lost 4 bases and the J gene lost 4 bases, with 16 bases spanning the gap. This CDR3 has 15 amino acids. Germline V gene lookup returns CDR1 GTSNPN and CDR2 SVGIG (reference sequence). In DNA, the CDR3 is TGTGCCTGGACCAGGACTATCCAAATCACCGGGGAGCTGTTTTTT. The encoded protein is CAWTRTIQITGELFF.

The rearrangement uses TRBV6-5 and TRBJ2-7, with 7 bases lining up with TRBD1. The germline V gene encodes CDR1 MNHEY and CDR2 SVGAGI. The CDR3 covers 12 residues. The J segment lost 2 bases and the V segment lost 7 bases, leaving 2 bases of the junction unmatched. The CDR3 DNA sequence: TGTGCCAGCAAGGGACAGACCTACGAGCAGTACTTC. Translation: CASKGQTYEQYF.

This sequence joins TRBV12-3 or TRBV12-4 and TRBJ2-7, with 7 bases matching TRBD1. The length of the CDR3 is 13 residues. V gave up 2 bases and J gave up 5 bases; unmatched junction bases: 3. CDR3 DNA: TGTGCCAGCAGTTTACGTCAGGGGGACGAGCAGTACTTC. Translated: CASSLRQGDEQYF.

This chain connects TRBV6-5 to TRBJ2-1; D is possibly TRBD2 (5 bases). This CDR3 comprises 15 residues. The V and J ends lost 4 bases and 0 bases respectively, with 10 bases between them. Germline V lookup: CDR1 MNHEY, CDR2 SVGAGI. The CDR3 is CASSLAKTSYNEQFF. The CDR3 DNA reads TGTGCCAGCAGTTTAGCGAAAACCTCCTACAATGAGCAGTTCTTC.

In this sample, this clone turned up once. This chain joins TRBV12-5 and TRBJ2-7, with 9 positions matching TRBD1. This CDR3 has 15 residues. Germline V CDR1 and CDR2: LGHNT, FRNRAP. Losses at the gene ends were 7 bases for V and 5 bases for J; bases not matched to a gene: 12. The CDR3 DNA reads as TGTGCTAGTGTTCCACAGGGGGCATTTTCCCACGAGCAGTACTTC. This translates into CASVPQGAFSHEQYF.

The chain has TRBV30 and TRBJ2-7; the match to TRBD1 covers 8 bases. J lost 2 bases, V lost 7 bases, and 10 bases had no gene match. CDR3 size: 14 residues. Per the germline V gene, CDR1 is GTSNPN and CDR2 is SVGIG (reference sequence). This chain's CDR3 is CAYATGGRTYEQYF. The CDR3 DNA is TGTGCCTATGCCACAGGGGGACGGACCTACGAGCAGTACTTC.

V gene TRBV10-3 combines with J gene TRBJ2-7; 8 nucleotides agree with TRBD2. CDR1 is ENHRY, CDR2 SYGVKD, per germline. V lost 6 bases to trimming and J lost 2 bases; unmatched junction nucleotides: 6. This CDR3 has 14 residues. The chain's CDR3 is CAISPSGSTYEQYF. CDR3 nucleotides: TGTGCCATCAGCCCTAGCGGGTCTACCTACGAGCAGTACTTC.

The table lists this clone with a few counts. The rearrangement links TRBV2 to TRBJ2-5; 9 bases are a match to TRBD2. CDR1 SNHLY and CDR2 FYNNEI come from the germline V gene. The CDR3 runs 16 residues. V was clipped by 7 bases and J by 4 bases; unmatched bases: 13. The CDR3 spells CASKVGGLALLETQYF. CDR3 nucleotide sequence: TGTGCCAGCAAGGTCGGTGGACTAGCGCTTTTAGAGACCCAGTACTTC.

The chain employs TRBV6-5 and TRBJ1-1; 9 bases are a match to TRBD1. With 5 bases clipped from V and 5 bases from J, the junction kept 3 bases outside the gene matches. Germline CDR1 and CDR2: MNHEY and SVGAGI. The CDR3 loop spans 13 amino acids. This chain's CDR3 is CASSTDRGTEAFF. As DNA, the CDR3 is TGTGCCAGCAGTACGGACAGGGGAACTGAAGCTTTCTTT.

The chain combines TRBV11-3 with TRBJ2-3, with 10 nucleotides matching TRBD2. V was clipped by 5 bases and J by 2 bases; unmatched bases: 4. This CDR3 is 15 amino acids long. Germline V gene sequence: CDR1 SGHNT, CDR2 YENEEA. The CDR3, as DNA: TGTGCCAGCAGCCCGGGACTAGCGAACACAGATACGCAGTATTTT. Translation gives CASSPGLANTDTQYF.

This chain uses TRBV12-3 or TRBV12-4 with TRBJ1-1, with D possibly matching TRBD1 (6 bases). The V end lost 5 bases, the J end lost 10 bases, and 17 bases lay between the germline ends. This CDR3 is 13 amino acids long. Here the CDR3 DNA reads TGTGCCAGCAGTCTCAAAACAGGGATTCGAGCTTTCTTT. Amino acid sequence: CASSLKTGIRAFF.

CDR3 sequence reads: CASSNRGGRETQYF. CDR3 sequence (DNA): TGTGCCAGCAGTAACCGGGGGGGCCGGGAGACCCAGTACTTC. This chain connects TRBV11-3 to TRBJ2-5; 8 bases map to TRBD2. The CDR3 length is 14 residues. Trimming at V came to 6 bases and at J to 5 bases, leaving 8 bases not matched to a gene. Germline CDR1 SGHNT, CDR2 YENEEA.

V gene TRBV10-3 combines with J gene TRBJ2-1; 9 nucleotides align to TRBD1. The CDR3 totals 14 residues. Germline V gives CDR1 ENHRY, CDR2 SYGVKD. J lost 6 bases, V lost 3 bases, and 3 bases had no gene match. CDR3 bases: TGTGCCATCAGTGATTCGACAGGGGGCAATGAGCAGTTCTTC. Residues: CAISDSTGGNEQFF.

CDR3 sequence: CASSQDFGGIEGSYEQYF. Written as DNA, the CDR3 is TGCGCCAGCAGCCAAGATTTCGGAGGGATTGAGGGCTCCTACGAGCAGTACTTC. The gene calls are TRBV4-3 and TRBJ2-7; TRBD2 is a possible D gene (6 bases). The CDR3 spans 18 residues. Trimming left V 0 bases short and J 0 bases short, with 18 bases between. CDR1 and CDR2 from the germline V gene are LGHNA and YSLEER.

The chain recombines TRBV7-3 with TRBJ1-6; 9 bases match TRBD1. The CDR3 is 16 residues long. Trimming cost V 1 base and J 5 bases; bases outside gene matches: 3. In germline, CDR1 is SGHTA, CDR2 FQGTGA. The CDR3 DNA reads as TGTGCCAGCAGCTTAAGGGGACAGGGTAATAATTCACCCCTCCACTTT. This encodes CASSLRGQGNNSPLHF.

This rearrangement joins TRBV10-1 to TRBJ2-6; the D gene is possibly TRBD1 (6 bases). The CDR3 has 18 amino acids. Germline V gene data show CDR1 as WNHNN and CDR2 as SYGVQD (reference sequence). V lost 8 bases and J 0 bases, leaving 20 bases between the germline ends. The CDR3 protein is CASGPRGYLLSGANVLTF. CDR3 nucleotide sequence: TGCGCCAGCGGCCCCAGGGGCTACCTGCTCTCTGGGGCCAACGTCCTGACTTTC.

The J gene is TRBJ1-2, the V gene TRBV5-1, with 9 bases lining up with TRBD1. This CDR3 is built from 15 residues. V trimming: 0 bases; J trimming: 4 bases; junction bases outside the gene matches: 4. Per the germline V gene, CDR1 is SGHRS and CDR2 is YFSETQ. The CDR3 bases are TGCGCCAGCAGCTTGGGGGACAGGGCTATCTATGGCTACACCTTC. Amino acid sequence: CASSLGDRAIYGYTF.

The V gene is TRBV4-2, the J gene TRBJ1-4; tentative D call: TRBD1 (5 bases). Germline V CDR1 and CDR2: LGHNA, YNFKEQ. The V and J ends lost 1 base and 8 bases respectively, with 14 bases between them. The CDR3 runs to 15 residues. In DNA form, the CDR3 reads TGTGCCAGCAGCCAAGGGGGTGACAGCAGCGAAAAACTGTTTTTT. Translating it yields CASSQGGDSSEKLFF.

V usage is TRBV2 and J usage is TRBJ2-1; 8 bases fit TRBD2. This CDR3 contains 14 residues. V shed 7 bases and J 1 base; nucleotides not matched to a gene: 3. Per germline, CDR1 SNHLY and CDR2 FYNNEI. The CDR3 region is CASIRLASYNEQFF. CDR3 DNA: TGTGCCAGCATCAGACTAGCGTCCTACAATGAGCAGTTCTTC.

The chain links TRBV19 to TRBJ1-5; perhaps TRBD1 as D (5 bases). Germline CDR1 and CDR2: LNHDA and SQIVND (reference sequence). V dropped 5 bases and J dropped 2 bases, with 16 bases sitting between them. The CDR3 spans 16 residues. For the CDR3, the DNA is TGTGCCAGTAGTCTCGCGGGGGGATGGCGCAATCAGCCCCAGCATTTT. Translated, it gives CASSLAGGWRNQPQHF.

The CDR3 DNA reads as TGTGCCAGCAGCTTTTTCAGGGATCAGCCCCAGCATTTT. This encodes CASSFFRDQPQHF. This chain connects TRBV7-2 to TRBJ1-5, with D perhaps TRBD1 (5 bases). Per germline, CDR1 SGHTA and CDR2 FQGNSA. CDR3 length: 13 residues. Between the trimmed V and J ends, which lost 3 bases and 5 bases, there was a span of 8 bases.

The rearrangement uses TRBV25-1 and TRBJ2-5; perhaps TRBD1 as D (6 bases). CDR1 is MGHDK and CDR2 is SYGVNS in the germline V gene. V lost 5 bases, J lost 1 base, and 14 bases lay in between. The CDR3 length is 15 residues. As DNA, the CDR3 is TGTGCCAGCAGTCCGATAGACAGGCTCCAAGAGACCCAGTACTTC. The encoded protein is CASSPIDRLQETQYF.

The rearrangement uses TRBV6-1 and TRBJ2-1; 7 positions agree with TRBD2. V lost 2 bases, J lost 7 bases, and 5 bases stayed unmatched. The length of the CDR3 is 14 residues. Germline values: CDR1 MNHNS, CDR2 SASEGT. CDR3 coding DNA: TGTGCCAGCAGTGAAAGGGGAGGGTGGAATGAGCAGTTCTTC. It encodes CASSERGGWNEQFF.

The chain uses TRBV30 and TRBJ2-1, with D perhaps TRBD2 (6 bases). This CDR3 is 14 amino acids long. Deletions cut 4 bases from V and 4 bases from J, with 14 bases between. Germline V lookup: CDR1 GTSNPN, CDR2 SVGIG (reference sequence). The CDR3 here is CAWTTGGGYNEQFF. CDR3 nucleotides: TGTGCCTGGACCACGGGCGGAGGGTACAATGAGCAGTTCTTC.

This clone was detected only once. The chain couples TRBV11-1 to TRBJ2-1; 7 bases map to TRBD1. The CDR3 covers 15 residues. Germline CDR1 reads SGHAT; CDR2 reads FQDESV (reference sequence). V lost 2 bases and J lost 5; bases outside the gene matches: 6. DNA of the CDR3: TGTGCCAGCAGCTTATTGACAGGGCCGGACAATGAGCAGTTCTTC. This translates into CASSLLTGPDNEQFF.